The 19 T cell receptor beta chains given below trace back to one sample, sequenced in a study of T cells in Graves' hyperthyroidism and ophthalmopathy. The source material, RNA transcripts, was used to amplify TCR beta CDR3 regions. Researchers ran a first-round RT-PCR on the TCR CDR3 using the HTBI primer set. Each CDR3 protein gets one entry after TCRdb re-called the multiplex PCR reads with MiXCR. The data show around 350,000 distinct CDR3 sequences, with 15% to 18% seen just once and about 27% held by the top ten. The material sequenced was blood. Receptor source: a woman aged 18-35 years with Graves' hyperthyroidism that later progressed to Graves' ophthalmopathy.

The gene calls are TRBV5-4 and TRBJ2-7, with a weak D call TRBD2 (5 bases). This CDR3 contains 14 residues. The ends were cut back, 0 bases at V and 5 bases at J, with 12 bases in the middle. Germline loops: CDR1 SGHNT, CDR2 YYREEE (reference sequence). The CDR3 DNA reads as TGTGCCAGCAGCTTGGCACTAGGAGACCACGAGCAGTACTTC. It is translated as CASSLALGDHEQYF. Looking up the rest from reference TRBV5-4 and TRBJ2-7 gives the full variable domain: ETGVTQSPTHLIKTRGQQVTLRCSSQSGHNTVSWYQQALGQGPQFIFQYYREEENGRGNFPPRFSGLQFPNYSSELNVNALELDDSALYLCASSLALGDHEQYFGPGTRLTVT.

The chain uses TRBV7-2 and TRBJ2-1; TRBD2 might be the D (5 bases). This CDR3 has 17 amino acids. The V and J ends lost 5 bases and 9 bases respectively, with 26 bases between them. Germline CDR1 is SGHTA and CDR2 is FQGNSA. As DNA, the CDR3 is TGTGCCAGCAGCCTTAGCGCACCCCTAGAGGTATCCCTTGAGCAGTTCTTC. Translating gives CASSLSAPLEVSLEQFF.

The sample holds many counts of this clonotype. V is TRBV6-2 or TRBV6-3 and J is TRBJ2-2; 10 bases line up with TRBD2. Trimming cost V 6 bases and J 7 bases; bases outside gene matches: 8. CDR1 and CDR2 from the germline V gene are MNHEY and SVGEGT. The CDR3 loop spans 15 amino acids. This CDR3 is CASSFGLAVLGELFF. CDR3 DNA sequence: TGTGCCAGCAGCTTCGGACTAGCGGTGCTCGGGGAGCTGTTTTTT.

The chain carries TRBV7-2 and TRBJ2-1; D tentatively fits TRBD1 or TRBD2 (7 bases each). The CDR3 has 14 residues. V lost 5 bases to trimming and J lost 4 bases, with 12 bases between them. Germline CDR1 reads SGHTA; CDR2 reads FQGNSA. CDR3 sequence reads: CASSGRGLYNEQFF. The CDR3 nucleotides read TGTGCCAGCAGCGGGAGGGGGCTATACAATGAGCAGTTCTTC.

DNA for the CDR3: TGTGCCAGCAGTTCAAGACTAGCGGGAGGGCCTTGGACAGATACGCAGTATTTT. This encodes CASSSRLAGGPWTDTQYF. The chain recombines TRBV27 with TRBJ2-3; TRBD2 aligns across 14 bases. V lost 4 bases, J lost 3 bases, and 9 bases stayed unmatched. The CDR3 length is 18 residues. Germline V lookup: CDR1 MNHEY, CDR2 SMNVEV (reference sequence).

This clonotype occurred a few times. The chain recombines TRBV6-5 with TRBJ2-1; TRBD2 is a possible D gene (6 bases). The CDR3 is 13 amino acids. CDR1 MNHEY and CDR2 SVGAGI come from the germline V gene. Trimming removed 8 bases at V and 7 bases at J, with 15 bases between. CDR3 DNA: TGTGCCAGCGCGGAGGGGCCCAGTAATGAGCAGTTCTTC. Its translation is CASAEGPSNEQFF.

V and J are TRBV28 and TRBJ2-2; D may be TRBD1 (5 bases). Germline V gene lookup returns CDR1 MDHEN and CDR2 SYDVKM. V was cut by 3 bases and J by 8 bases, with 10 bases left in between. The CDR3 length is 13 residues. CDR3 amino acids: CASSFSREGELFF. The CDR3 DNA follows: TGTGCCAGCAGTTTCTCCAGGGAAGGGGAGCTGTTTTTT.

This clonotype was seen ten or more times. The rearrangement uses TRBV28 and TRBJ2-5; 12 positions match TRBD1. The V segment lost 3 bases and the J segment 5 bases; nucleotides outside the gene matches: 10. Germline CDR1 MDHEN, CDR2 SYDVKM. This CDR3 has 17 residues. As DNA, the CDR3 is TGTGCCAGCAGTTTGGGCGCCGGGACAGGGGGCCGGGAGACCCAGTACTTC. Translated: CASSLGAGTGGRETQYF.

This clonotype has only a few counts. The V call is TRBV7-9, the J call TRBJ2-2; D might be TRBD2 (6 bases). The CDR3 length is 16 residues. The germline V and J ends were trimmed by 3 bases and 2 bases, with 13 bases remaining between them. CDR1 and CDR2 from the germline V gene are SEHNR and FQNEAQ (reference sequence). The CDR3 coding sequence is TGTGCCAGCAGCTTTAATGTGGGGGGAAACACCGGGGAGCTGTTTTTT. It is translated as CASSFNVGGNTGELFF.

The chain has TRBV29-1 and TRBJ1-2, with a possible D match to TRBD1 (5 bases). The length of the CDR3 is 13 residues. V was cut by 4 bases and J by 0 bases, with 9 bases left in between. In germline, CDR1 is SQVTM, CDR2 ANQGSEA. DNA of the CDR3: TGCAGCGTTGGGGACGGAGCTAACTATGGCTACACCTTC. Translation: CSVGDGANYGYTF.

This clonotype was picked up many times. The gene calls are TRBV5-6 and TRBJ2-3, with 9 positions matching TRBD1. Looked up from germline, CDR1 is SGHDT and CDR2 is YYEEEE. The CDR3 is made up of 15 amino acids. With 0 bases clipped from V and 4 bases from J, the junction kept 3 bases outside the gene matches. The DNA for the CDR3 is TGTGCCAGCAGCTTGGAACAGGGGGCTGCAGATACGCAGTATTTT. It encodes CASSLEQGAADTQYF.

This clonotype has only a few counts. The chain has TRBV24-1 and TRBJ2-1; 8 nucleotides align to TRBD1. The V gene's germline CDR1 is KGHDR and CDR2 SFDVKD. V trimming: 4 bases; J trimming: 0 bases; junction bases outside the gene matches: 4. This CDR3 is 16 amino acids long. DNA for the CDR3: TGTGCCACCAGTGACGCGACAGGGGACTCCTACAATGAGCAGTTCTTC. Translation gives CATSDATGDSYNEQFF.

This clonotype was seen once. V is TRBV6-4 and J is TRBJ2-2; D is unresolved. V lost 2 bases and J 4 bases, leaving 8 bases between the germline ends. Germline-derived CDR1 and CDR2 are MRHNA and SNTAGT. There are 14 residues in the CDR3. The CDR3 nucleotides are TGTGCCAGCAGTGACCGAATTGGCACCGGGGAGCTGTTTTTT. Translating it yields CASSDRIGTGELFF.

The genes are TRBV7-6 and TRBJ2-7; a possible D gene is TRBD1 (6 bases). Between the trimmed V and J ends, which lost 1 base and 3 bases, there was a span of 10 bases. This CDR3 comprises 14 residues. Germline-derived CDR1 and CDR2 are SGHVS and FNYEAQ. The CDR3 DNA sequence: TGTGCCAGCAGCTTAGAACAGGGATACTACGAGCAGTACTTC. Amino acid sequence: CASSLEQGYYEQYF. Variable domain in full (rest from reference TRBV7-6 and TRBJ2-7): GAGVSQSPRYKVTKRGQDVALRCDPISGHVSLYWYRQALGQGPEFLTYFNYEAQQDKSGLPNDRFSAERPEGSISTLTIQRTEQRDSAMYRCASSLEQGYYEQYFGPGTRLTVT.

This clonotype was picked up many times. This chain connects TRBV6-2 or TRBV6-3 to TRBJ1-3; possibly TRBD1 for D (6 bases). Looked up from germline, CDR1 is MNHEY and CDR2 is SVGEGT. The germline V and J ends were trimmed by 7 bases and 0 bases, with 13 bases remaining between them. This CDR3 is 15 amino acids long. CDR3 loop: CASNSGASSGNTIYF. CDR3 sequence (DNA): TGTGCCAGCAACTCAGGGGCTTCCTCTGGAAACACCATATATTTT.

V is TRBV25-1 and J is TRBJ2-1; the D call may be TRBD1 or TRBD2 (5 bases each). This CDR3 spans 15 amino acids. Per the germline V gene, CDR1 is MGHDK and CDR2 is SYGVNS. Trimming cost V 7 bases and J 6 bases, with 19 bases left between them. The CDR3 DNA reads as TGTGCCAGCAAGGGGCCGGGATGGCATTTCAATGAGCAGTTCTTC. Amino acids: CASKGPGWHFNEQFF. The full variable domain, rest sourced from reference TRBV25-1 and TRBJ2-1, is EADIYQTPRYLVIGTGKKITLECSQTMGHDKMYWYQQDPGMELHLIHYSYGVNSTEKGDLSSESTVSRIRTEHFPLTLESARPSHTSQYLCASKGPGWHFNEQFFGPGTRLTVL.

The chain combines TRBV6-1 with TRBJ2-7, with 7 bases lining up with TRBD2. Germline CDR1 MNHNS, CDR2 SASEGT. The ends lost 7 bases at V and 4 bases at J; junction bases unmatched: 7. The CDR3 is 13 amino acids. The CDR3 nucleotides read TGTGCCAGCAACGGAGCTAGCGGTTACGAGCAGTACTTC. Protein product: CASNGASGYEQYF.

This clonotype was seen ten or more times. The V gene is TRBV12-3 or TRBV12-4, the J gene TRBJ2-5; D might be TRBD1 or TRBD2, each matching 5 bases. V lost 11 bases and J 5 bases, leaving 21 bases between the germline ends. The CDR3 has 14 residues. Here the CDR3 DNA reads TGTGCCGACCCCGGGACCCAATGGGAGGAGACCCAGTACTTC. Translating it yields CADPGTQWEETQYF.

The CDR3 nucleotides read TGCAGTGCTAAGAGGGGGGGGGGCGGCGGTTCTGAGCAGTACTTC. It codes for CSAKRGGGGGSEQYF. The rearrangement uses TRBV20-1 and TRBJ2-7; maybe TRBD2 (7 bases). Trimming cost V 4 bases and J 7 bases, with 23 bases left between them. Germline lookup yields CDR1 DFQATT and CDR2 SNEGSKA (reference sequence). The CDR3 is 15 residues long.